Sequencing of this T cell receptor beta chain was carried out in a study of blood T cell repertoires in COVID-19. Looking at the study overall: The study drew acute and convalescent COVID-19 samples from the United States, Italy and Spain. PBMCs, B-cell-depleted T cells, or T cells were the source of the cDNA or gDNA that made up the material.

In the source study's methods: Amplification from reference gene primers served as the basis for estimated nucleated cell counts. Profiled with immunoSEQ multiplex PCR; TCRdb holds only in-frame clones, not every one. V and J calls and clone size are copied from that table; D and trimming were computed from the DNA. The data show around 80,000 clones, with 60% to 75% seen just once and approximately 5.8% held by the top ten. Germline V gives CDR1 ENHRY, CDR2 SYGVKD. The V end was cut by 7 bases, the J end by 10 bases, with 14 bases between. The CDR3 totals 13 residues. Sequenced: peripheral blood. The chain links TRBV10-3 to TRBJ1-6; weak D call: TRBD1 (6 bases). This receptor was obtained from a man aged 50-59 years with active or convalescent COVID-19. The CDR3, as DNA: TGTGCCATCAAGGACAGTGAGCACTCACCCCTCCACTTT. Translation: CAIKDSEHSPLHF.